This T cell receptor (beta chain) was recorded in a study of blood T cells in healthy people across ages. Background on the study: Capture by template switching was about one barcoded beta molecule per two T cells.

General study points: Diversity of TCR beta per million T cells declined in a roughly linear way with age.

Trimming removed 0 bases from V and 3 bases from J, with 12 bases in between. CDR1 and CDR2 from the germline V gene are MGHRA and YSYEKL. The length of the CDR3 is 16 residues. Primers used in a second PCR of roughly 7 to 11 cycles were a sample-barcoded 5' primer and a J-beta primer mix. From the 5' RACE reads, TCRdb called clonotypes with MiXCR, one entry per CDR3 protein. This sample has around 900,000 distinct CDR3 sequences, with 25% to 35% found just once. In regard to this clonotype: Its antigen is unknown.

The chain couples TRBV4-1 to TRBJ1-5; tentatively, D is TRBD1 (5 bases). The receptor's source is a woman of 80 years or more in good health. Sequenced input: blood. The CDR3 loop reads CASSQETGATNQPQHF. CDR3 sequence (DNA): TGCGCCAGCAGCCAAGAAACCGGGGCCACCAATCAGCCCCAGCATTTT.